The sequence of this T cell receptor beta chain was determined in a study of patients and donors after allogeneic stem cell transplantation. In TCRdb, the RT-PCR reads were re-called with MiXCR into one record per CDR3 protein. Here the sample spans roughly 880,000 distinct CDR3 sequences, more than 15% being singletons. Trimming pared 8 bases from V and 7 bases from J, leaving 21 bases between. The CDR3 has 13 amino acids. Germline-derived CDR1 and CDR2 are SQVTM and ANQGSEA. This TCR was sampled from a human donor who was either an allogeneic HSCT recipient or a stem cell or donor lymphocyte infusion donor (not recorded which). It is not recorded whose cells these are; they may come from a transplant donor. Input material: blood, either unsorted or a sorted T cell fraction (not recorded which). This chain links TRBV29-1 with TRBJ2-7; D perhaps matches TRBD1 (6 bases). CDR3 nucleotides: TGCAGCTCCCCGCCGGCACAGGGCTGGGAGCAGTACTTC. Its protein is CSSPPAQGWEQYF.